The clone carrying this T cell receptor beta chain was counted between two and nine times. This entry belongs to a study of T cells in Graves' hyperthyroidism and ophthalmopathy. Across the study: Once the initial diagnosis was made, peripheral blood was obtained before any treatment.

The CDR3 length is 12 residues. Trimming left V 2 bases short and J 6 bases short, with 11 bases between. The germline gives CDR1 SQVTM, CDR2 ANQGSEA. The source material, RNA transcripts, was used to amplify TCR beta CDR3 regions. RT-PCR in the first round (using the HTBI primer set) targeted the TCR CDR3. A single record per CDR3 protein comes from TCRdb applying MiXCR to the multiplex PCR reads. Of 600,000 to 850,000 distinct CDR3 sequences in the sample, 15% to 20% are singletons; the top ten hold 16%. The sequence derives from a woman in her 50s with Graves' hyperthyroidism that later progressed to Graves' ophthalmopathy. The rearrangement links TRBV29-1 to TRBJ2-7; D ambiguous. Sequenced: blood. The CDR3 protein is CSVEPDGVEQYF. In DNA form, the CDR3 reads TGCAGCGTTGAACCCGACGGCGTCGAGCAGTACTTC.